This T cell receptor beta chain was profiled in a study of regulatory dendritic cells for organ transplantation. The repertoire was sequenced with immunoSEQ multiplex PCR; TCRdb's copy has only in-frame clones and lacks some. The sample contains 12,000 or so clones, about 90% of which appear only once. Sorted T cells were CFSE-labeled and cultured approximately five days with allogeneic regulatory or mature dendritic cells at 1:10. The V gene's germline CDR1 is SGHAT and CDR2 FQNNGV. The V end was cut by 3 bases, the J end by 2 bases, with 8 bases between. The CDR3 spans 13 residues. As regards this clone: Its antigen is undetermined.

This clonotype originated in a human donor in good health. The chain links TRBV11-2 to TRBJ2-7; D is unresolved. Material for sequencing was naive CD8+ T cells from blood cultured with dendritic cells. Subset meaning: CD45RA+ naive T cells. The CDR3 spells CASSFSVPYEQYF. The CDR3 region has the DNA TGTGCCAGCAGCTTTAGTGTCCCCTACGAGCAGTACTTC.